This T cell receptor beta chain stems from a study of blood T cell repertoires in COVID-19. Study summary: Both acute and convalescent COVID-19 samples were obtained from the United States, Italy and Spain. In each case, the material was cDNA or gDNA derived from T cells, B-cell-depleted T cells, or PBMCs.

The authors' processing: Reference gene primer amplification yielded estimated nucleated cell counts. This table comes from immunoSEQ multiplex PCR, and its TCRdb copy is limited to in-frame clones, with some not included. Clone size and V and J calls were adopted from that table, with D and trimming inferred from the DNA. The data contain approximately 210,000 clones, 84% of them singletons. The CDR3 is made up of 14 amino acids. Germline CDR1 KGHSH, CDR2 LQKENI. The V end lost 4 bases, the J end lost 4 bases, and 14 bases lay between the germline ends. V and J are TRBV18 and TRBJ2-7; D perhaps matches TRBD1 (6 bases). The clonotype was recovered from a man aged 30 to 39 with active or convalescent COVID-19. The specimen sequenced was peripheral blood. The CDR3 nucleotides are TGTGCCAGCTCACGGGACACAACTTCGTACGAGCAGTACTTC. Residues: CASSRDTTSYEQYF.